This T cell receptor beta chain is drawn from a study of T cells in Graves' hyperthyroidism and ophthalmopathy. Study-wide points: Appearing also in blood were most of the thyroid clonotypes expanded above 0.001.

This clonotype was counted between two and nine times. Its antigen is unidentified. Authors of the study amplified TCR beta CDR3 regions from RNA transcripts. HTBI primers were used for first-round RT-PCR of the TCR CDR3. TCRdb analysed the multiplex PCR reads with MiXCR anew, one entry per CDR3 protein. The sample yields a few hundred thousand distinct CDR3 sequences, 14% to 15% seen once. Trimming cost V 3 bases and J 4 bases, with 10 bases left between them. This CDR3 region has 13 residues. Germline V CDR1 and CDR2: SGHRS, YFSETQ. Uncontrolled infection, other autoimmune disease, pregnancy or lactation barred patients from enrollment. Diagnosis rested on symptoms, serum thyroxine and TRAb, thyroid ultrasound, and orbital computed tomography. The PBMCs were taken from under 12 ml of fresh peripheral blood.

What was sequenced was blood. The chain is built from TRBV5-1 and TRBJ2-5, with D possibly matching TRBD2 (5 bases). This receptor was identified in a woman younger than 45 with Graves' hyperthyroidism. The CDR3 DNA reads TGCGCCAGCAGCTCTGGACTGGGAGAGACCCAGTACTTC. This gives the protein CASSSGLGETQYF.